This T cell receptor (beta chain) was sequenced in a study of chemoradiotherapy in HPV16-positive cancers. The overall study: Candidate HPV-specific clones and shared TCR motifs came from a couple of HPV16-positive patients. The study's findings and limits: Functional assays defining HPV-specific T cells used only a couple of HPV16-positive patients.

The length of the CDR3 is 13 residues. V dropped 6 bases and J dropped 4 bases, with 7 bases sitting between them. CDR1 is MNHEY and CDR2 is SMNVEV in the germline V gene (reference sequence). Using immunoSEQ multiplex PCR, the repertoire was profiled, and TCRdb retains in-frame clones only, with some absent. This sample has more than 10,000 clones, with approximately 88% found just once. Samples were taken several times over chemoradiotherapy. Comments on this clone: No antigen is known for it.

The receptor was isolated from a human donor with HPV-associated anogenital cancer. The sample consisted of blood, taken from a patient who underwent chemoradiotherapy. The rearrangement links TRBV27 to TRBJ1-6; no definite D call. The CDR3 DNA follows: TGTGCCAGCAGGGACTTTTATAATTCACCCCTCCACTTT. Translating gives CASRDFYNSPLHF.